A single T cell receptor beta chain is shown here with its context. In the authors' methods: Amplification with reference gene primers provided the estimates of nucleated cell counts. Sequenced by immunoSEQ multiplex PCR; TCRdb stores in-frame clones only, minus some. The V and J calls and the clone size are those of that table, but D and trimming were determined from the DNA. The table has over 350,000 clones, approximately 90% seen once. The data are from a study of blood T cell repertoires in COVID-19. Study as a whole: Whether acute or convalescent, the COVID-19 samples came from the United States, Italy and Spain. Sources were T cells, B-cell-depleted T cells, or PBMCs; the material itself was cDNA or gDNA.

The CDR3 is made up of 15 amino acids. Per germline, CDR1 MNHEY and CDR2 SMNVEV (reference sequence). V gave up 6 bases and J gave up 2 bases, with 17 bases separating them. The chain recombines TRBV27 with TRBJ2-7, with D perhaps TRBD2 (5 bases). The sequence was obtained from a woman in her thirties with acute or convalescent COVID-19. Sequencing used peripheral blood. In DNA, the CDR3 is TGTGCCAGCAGATCCGCAGGACTGGGAGCCTACGAGCAGTACTTC. Translated, it gives CASRSAGLGAYEQYF.